A single sample is the source of the 28 T cell receptor beta chains below, sequenced in a study of T and B cells in COVID-19 patients. Multiplex PCR with BIOMED2 TRB-A/B primer pools amplified TRB rearrangements. From the multiplex PCR reads, TCRdb called clonotypes with MiXCR, one entry per CDR3 protein. Of more than 20,000 distinct CDR3 sequences listed, approximately 29% were seen once; the top ten hold roughly 1.7%. From blood, about 240-550 ng of genomic DNA served as TRB template. Sequenced material: blood. The receptors originated from a human donor who had recovered from COVID-19.

The chain couples TRBV5-1 to TRBJ1-4; D perhaps matches TRBD1 (5 bases). Trimming shortened V by 2 bases and J by 0 bases, and 8 bases separated the two germline ends. Germline assignment: CDR1 SGHRS and CDR2 YFSETQ. CDR3 size: 15 residues. Written as DNA, the CDR3 is TGCGCCAGCAGCTTTAGGGGAACAACTAATGAAAAACTGTTTTTT. Its translation is CASSFRGTTNEKLFF. Together with reference TRBV5-1 and TRBJ1-4, the CDR3 gives the full variable domain: KAGVTQTPRYLIKTRGQQVTLSCSPISGHRSVSWYQQTPGQGLQFLFEYFSETQRNKGNFPGRFSGRQFSNSRSEMNVSTLELGDSALYLCASSFRGTTNEKLFFGSGTQLSVL.

The rearrangement uses TRBV30 and TRBJ1-5; D is uncertain. This CDR3 comprises 15 residues. Germline values: CDR1 GTSNPN, CDR2 SVGIG (reference sequence). Trimming pared 0 bases from V and 2 bases from J, leaving 11 bases between. DNA for the CDR3: TGTGCCTGGAGTGTAACCGGGGTTGGCAATCAGCCCCAGCATTTT. The encoded protein is CAWSVTGVGNQPQHF.

The V call is TRBV4-3, the J call TRBJ2-2; D may be TRBD1 or TRBD2 (6 bases each). CDR1 LGHNA and CDR2 YSLEER come from the germline V gene. V was pared by 0 bases and J by 0 bases, with 8 bases between. The CDR3 covers 16 residues. DNA of the CDR3: TGCGCCAGCAGCCAAGATGGGGGGCCGAACACCGGGGAGCTGTTTTTT. This sequence encodes CASSQDGGPNTGELFF.

J is TRBJ2-7 and V is TRBV7-9, with D unclear. Germline V gene sequence: CDR1 SEHNR, CDR2 FQNEAQ (reference sequence). CDR3 length equals 13 residues. Deletions cut 5 bases from V and 4 bases from J, with 12 bases between. CDR3 DNA sequence: TGTGCCAGCAGCATTTCAGAATCTTACGAGCAGTACTTC. Protein: CASSISESYEQYF.

This chain's CDR3 is CASSYSGLVGETQYF. The CDR3 nucleotides read TGTGCCAGCAGTTACTCGGGACTAGTGGGGGAGACCCAGTACTTC. This sequence joins TRBV6-5 and TRBJ2-5; 8 bases align to TRBD2. The germline V gene has CDR1 MNHEY and CDR2 SVGAGI. The ends lost 0 bases at V and 5 bases at J; junction bases unmatched: 5. The CDR3 extends over 15 amino acids.

With regard to this clonotype: Compared with germline, one end of the junction differs, possibly owing to a read error. The chain recombines TRBV6-1 with TRBJ2-1; no firm D call. Per germline, CDR1 MNHNS and CDR2 SASEGT. This CDR3 has 15 residues. The CDR3 protein is CTSSEDPPIYNEQFF. As DNA, the CDR3 is TGTACCAGCAGTGAAGACCCCCCGATCTACAATGAGCAGTTCTTC.

The rearrangement joins TRBV24-1 to TRBJ1-4; 7 bases line up with TRBD1. The V segment lost 1 base and the J segment 8 bases; nucleotides outside the gene matches: 9. The CDR3 spans 16 residues. CDR1 is KGHDR, CDR2 SFDVKD, per germline. This CDR3 is CATSDLQGRLREKLFF. The CDR3 DNA sequence: TGTGCCACCAGTGATTTACAGGGGAGGTTGCGGGAAAAACTGTTTTTT.

Here the CDR3 reads CASTTDRGDYGYTF. The CDR3 DNA is TGTGCCAGCACAACGGACAGGGGGGACTATGGCTACACCTTC. The chain is built from TRBV18 and TRBJ1-2; 10 bases fit TRBD1. Looked up from germline, CDR1 is KGHSH and CDR2 is LQKENI. The CDR3 is 14 amino acids. The V segment lost 8 bases and the J segment 3 bases; nucleotides outside the gene matches: 6.

The rearrangement uses TRBV4-3 and TRBJ2-6; D not certain. The ends were cut back, 2 bases at V and 0 bases at J, with 2 bases in the middle. The germline V gene encodes CDR1 LGHNA and CDR2 YSLEER. The CDR3 spans 14 residues. CDR3 loop: CASSQSSGANVLTF. CDR3 coding DNA: TGCGCCAGCAGCCAAAGCTCTGGGGCCAACGTCCTGACTTTC.

CDR3 sequence reads: CASRPDRERFGYTF. The CDR3 nucleotides read TGTGCCAGCAGACCGGACAGGGAAAGGTTTGGCTACACCTTC. The V call is TRBV5-4, the J call TRBJ1-2; 8 bases map to TRBD1. Unmatched junction bases numbered 10, after V lost 5 bases and J lost 7 bases. The CDR3 length is 14 residues. The germline gives CDR1 SGHNT, CDR2 YYREEE (reference sequence).

The CDR3 loop reads CASSLRELDRGRLYNEQFF. The CDR3 nucleotides read TGTGCCAGCAGTTTACGGGAACTAGACAGGGGGCGGTTGTACAATGAGCAGTTCTTC. This chain uses TRBV7-2 with TRBJ2-1; 10 bases are shared with TRBD1. The trim removed 6 bases at V and 4 bases at J, leaving 18 bases unmatched. Germline assignment: CDR1 SGHTA and CDR2 FQGNSA. This CDR3 is built from 19 residues.

Within the sample, this clonotype is medium-sized. This chain links TRBV29-1 with TRBJ2-7, with 8 bases matching TRBD2. The CDR3 spans 13 residues. J lost 2 bases, V lost 4 bases, and 4 bases had no gene match. Germline V CDR1 and CDR2: SQVTM, ANQGSEA. The CDR3 DNA reads TGCAGCGTTGCCGTTAGCGGGGCCTACGAGCAGTACTTC. Translated: CSVAVSGAYEQYF.

On this clonotype itself: A read error may account for a junction end that differs from germline. The chain uses TRBV6-2 or TRBV6-3 and TRBJ2-2; D not certain. There are 14 residues in the CDR3. Germline V CDR1 and CDR2: MNHEY, SVGEGT. The CDR3 loop reads CASSYRLNTEELFF. The CDR3 DNA follows: TGTGCCAGCAGTTACCGCCTGAACACCGAGGAGCTGTTTTTT.

The chain uses TRBV11-1 and TRBJ2-1; tentatively, D is TRBD2 (6 bases). The germline CDR1 and CDR2 sequences are SGHAT and FQDESV (reference sequence). V was shortened by 4 bases and J by 10 bases, with 14 bases between the two germline ends. The CDR3 is made up of 13 amino acids. Written as DNA, the CDR3 is TGTGCCAGCAGCTCCCTGTTGGGGGGAGAGCAGTTCTTC. Its translation is CASSSLLGGEQFF. Drawing the rest from reference TRBV11-1 and TRBJ2-1, the complete variable domain is EAEVAQSPRYKITEKSQAVAFWCDPISGHATLYWYRQILGQGPELLVQFQDESVVDDSQLPKDRFSAERLKGVDSTLKIQPAELGDSAMYLCASSSLLGGEQFFGPGTRLTVL.

J is TRBJ1-1 and V is TRBV7-2; 9 bases agree with TRBD1. This CDR3 is 16 amino acids long. V shed 4 bases, J shed 2 bases, and the junction held 8 bases outside the gene matches. Germline V gene lookup returns CDR1 SGHTA and CDR2 FQGNSA. The CDR3 is CASSSLKGQGNTEAFF. In nucleotides, the CDR3 is TGTGCCAGCAGCTCGCTCAAGGGACAGGGTAACACTGAAGCTTTCTTT. The entire variable domain, with the rest obtained from reference TRBV7-2 and TRBJ1-1, is as follows: GAGVSQSPSNKVTEKGKDVELRCDPISGHTALYWYRQSLGQGLEFLIYFQGNSAPDKSGLPSDRFSAERTGGSVSTLTIQRTQQEDSAVYLCASSSLKGQGNTEAFFGQGTRLTVV.

This clonotype came up a few times. CDR3 DNA sequence: TGTGCCAGCAAGGGACAGGGAGAATACGAGCAGTACTTC. Its protein product is CASKGQGEYEQYF. This rearrangement joins TRBV5-5 to TRBJ2-7, with TRBD1 matching 9 bases. V lost 6 bases, J lost 4 bases, and 5 bases stayed unmatched. The CDR3 is 13 residues long. The germline V gene encodes CDR1 SGHKS and CDR2 YYEKEE (reference sequence). Variable domain in full (rest from reference TRBV5-5 and TRBJ2-7): DAGVTQSPTHLIKTRGQQVTLRCSPISGHKSVSWYQQVLGQGPQFIFQYYEKEERGRGNFPDRFSARQFPNYSSELNVNALLLGDSALYLCASKGQGEYEQYFGPGTRLTVT.

This clonotype has just one count. V gene TRBV7-2 combines with J gene TRBJ2-3; tentatively, D is TRBD1 or TRBD2 (5 bases each). CDR3 length: 14 amino acids. Per germline, CDR1 SGHTA and CDR2 FQGNSA. The ends were cut back, 2 bases at V and 4 bases at J, with 10 bases in the middle. The DNA of the CDR3 is TGTGCCAGCAGCTTAAGCCAGGGAGCAGATACGCAGTATTTT. Translation gives CASSLSQGADTQYF.

As regards this clonotype: A junction end diverges from the germline sequence, so it may reflect a read error. V gene TRBV4-2 combines with J gene TRBJ1-6; a weak D match, TRBD1 (6 bases). CDR3 size: 16 residues. Looked up from germline, CDR1 is LGHNA and CDR2 is YNFKEQ. CDR3 DNA: TGCGCCAGCAGCCAAGCGGAAGGGGGTTGGTATTCACCCCTCCACTTT. It yields the protein CASSQAEGGWYSPLHF.

This chain uses TRBV18 with TRBJ2-7, with 11 bases aligning to TRBD1. The J segment lost 6 bases and the V segment lost 5 bases, leaving 9 bases of the junction unmatched. The CDR3 runs 15 residues. The germline V gene encodes CDR1 KGHSH and CDR2 LQKENI. The CDR3 reads CASSTGTGGQVEQYF. The CDR3 DNA reads as TGTGCCAGCTCAACCGGGACAGGGGGTCAGGTCGAGCAGTACTTC.

This clonotype came up a few times. The chain combines TRBV19 with TRBJ2-4; no clear D. This CDR3 is 12 amino acids long. Germline CDR1 LNHDA, CDR2 SQIVND (reference sequence). Trimming took off 5 bases at V and 4 bases at J, with 6 bases between the two ends. In DNA form, the CDR3 reads TGTGCCAGTAGTGCAGGAAAAAACATTCAGTACTTC. Amino acids: CASSAGKNIQYF.

Within the sample, this clonotype is medium-sized (0.01 to 0.1%). The chain joins TRBV29-1 to TRBJ1-1; D not resolved. With 7 bases removed from V and 1 base from J, the gap between germline ends came to 10 bases. Germline V gene data show CDR1 as SQVTM and CDR2 as ANQGSEA. This CDR3 is 12 amino acids long. The CDR3: CSAHPANTEAFF. The CDR3 DNA follows: TGCAGCGCTCATCCGGCGAACACTGAAGCTTTCTTT.

The V gene is TRBV24-1, the J gene TRBJ2-3; the D gene is possibly TRBD1 (5 bases). The CDR3 extends over 13 amino acids. Looked up from germline, CDR1 is KGHDR and CDR2 is SFDVKD. Trimming removed 12 bases from V and 0 bases from J, with 12 bases in between. The CDR3 sequence: CASRQTSTDTQYF. CDR3 DNA: TGTGCCTCAAGACAGACTAGCACAGATACGCAGTATTTT.

The genes are TRBV6-2 or TRBV6-3 and TRBJ1-1; D is unclear. Germline V gene data show CDR1 as MNHEY and CDR2 as SVGEGT. The length of the CDR3 is 14 residues. V lost 0 bases, J lost 1 base, and 6 bases lay in between. The CDR3 spells CASSYSLGNTEAFF. CDR3 DNA: TGTGCCAGCAGTTACTCGCTCGGGAACACTGAAGCTTTCTTT.

V is TRBV12-5 and J is TRBJ2-3; 9 positions agree with TRBD1. J gave up 2 bases and V 6 bases, and 9 bases lay outside the gene matches. This CDR3 spans 16 amino acids. Looked up from germline, CDR1 is LGHNT and CDR2 is FRNRAP. DNA for the CDR3: TGTGCTAGTGGCACGGGACAGGGCCTGAACACAGATACGCAGTATTTT. It encodes CASGTGQGLNTDTQYF. The whole variable domain, filled in from reference TRBV12-5 and TRBJ2-3, reads DARVTQTPRHKVTEMGQEVTMRCQPILGHNTVFWYRQTMMQGLELLAYFRNRAPLDDSGMPKDRFSAEMPDATLATLKIQPSEPRDSAVYFCASGTGQGLNTDTQYFGPGTRLTVL.

This chain links TRBV15 with TRBJ2-1, with 7 bases aligning to TRBD1. Germline V lookup: CDR1 LNHNV, CDR2 YYDKDF (reference sequence). The trim removed 5 bases at V and 4 bases at J, leaving 11 bases unmatched. This CDR3 is built from 16 residues. CDR3 DNA sequence: TGTGCCACCAGCGGCGAGGGGGACAGTGAATACAATGAGCAGTTCTTC. This gives the protein CATSGEGDSEYNEQFF.

This clonotype has a handful of counts. The chain combines TRBV5-1 with TRBJ2-3; D remains unclear. V was clipped by 4 bases and J by 1 base, with 10 bases between them. Looked up from germline, CDR1 is SGHRS and CDR2 is YFSETQ. This CDR3 is 14 amino acids long. In nucleotides, the CDR3 is TGCGCCAGCAGCCCCTCTACGGGCACAGATACGCAGTATTTT. Amino acid sequence: CASSPSTGTDTQYF.

This rearrangement joins TRBV11-2 to TRBJ2-5; 9 bases are a match to TRBD2. The CDR3 extends over 15 amino acids. Germline V gene sequence: CDR1 SGHAT, CDR2 FQNNGV. Losses at the gene ends were 1 base for V and 5 bases for J; bases not matched to a gene: 5. The CDR3 spells CASSLGLSGGETQYF. The CDR3 nucleotides read TGTGCCAGCAGCTTAGGACTCAGCGGGGGGGAGACCCAGTACTTC. The variable domain in full, with the rest retrieved from reference TRBV11-2 and TRBJ2-5, is EAGVAQSPRYKIIEKRQSVAFWCNPISGHATLYWYQQILGQGPKLLIQFQNNGVVDDSQLPKDRFSAERLKGVDSTLKIQPAKLEDSAVYLCASSLGLSGGETQYFGPGTRLLVL.

This clonotype came up a few times. V is TRBV12-3 or TRBV12-4 and J is TRBJ2-7; the D gene is possibly TRBD1 (5 bases). Deletions cut 2 bases from V and 6 bases from J, with 11 bases between. CDR3 length: 13 residues. CDR3 bases: TGTGCCAGCAGTTTATCCGGACAAGGCGAGCAGTACTTC. The encoded protein is CASSLSGQGEQYF.